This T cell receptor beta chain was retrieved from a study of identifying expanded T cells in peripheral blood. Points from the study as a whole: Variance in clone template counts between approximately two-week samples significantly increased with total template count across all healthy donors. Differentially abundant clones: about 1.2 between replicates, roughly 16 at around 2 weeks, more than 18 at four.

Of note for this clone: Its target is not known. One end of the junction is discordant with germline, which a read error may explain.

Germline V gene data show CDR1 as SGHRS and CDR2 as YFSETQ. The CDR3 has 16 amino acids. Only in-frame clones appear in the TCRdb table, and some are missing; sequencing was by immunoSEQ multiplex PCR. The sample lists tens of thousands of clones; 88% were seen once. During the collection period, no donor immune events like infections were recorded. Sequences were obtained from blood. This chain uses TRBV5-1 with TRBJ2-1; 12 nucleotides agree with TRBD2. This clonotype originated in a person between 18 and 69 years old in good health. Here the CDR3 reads CASSLAGLAGYSEQFF. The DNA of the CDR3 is TGCGCCAGCAGCTTGGCGGGACTAGCGGGCTACAGTGAGCAGTTCTTC.